This T cell receptor beta chain is drawn from a study of T cells after yellow fever vaccination. The study's findings and limits: The study found a weaker secondary response that peaked faster, day 5 versus 15. The CD4 and CD8 compartments had a small share of their clonotypes in common. Clones that expanded after primary vaccination mostly reappeared after the booster (roughly 96% CD4, about 91% CD8).

To note about this clonotype: Its antigen remains unknown.

The germline V gene has CDR1 SGHTA and CDR2 FQGNSA. This CDR3 spans 12 amino acids. Trimming stripped 5 bases from V and 11 bases from J, with 13 bases between. By 5'RACE template switching, TCR cDNA was produced, with a universal primer site and UMIs added in the process. Each CDR3 protein is one row after TCRdb ran MiXCR on the 5' RACE reads. The table includes some 390,000 distinct CDR3 sequences, around 20% detected once. The chain joins TRBV7-2 to TRBJ1-5; possibly TRBD1 for D (5 bases). Sequencing was performed on PBMCs, taken before the yellow fever booster vaccination. This sequence was found in a young man who received the YFV17D yellow fever vaccine. The CDR3 spells CASSPPGRAQHF. As DNA, the CDR3 is TGTGCCAGCAGCCCTCCGGGGCGCGCCCAGCATTTT.